The sequence of this T cell receptor (beta chain) was determined in a study of shared clonotypes between healthy human individuals. Assay: immunoSEQ multiplex PCR; the TCRdb copy retains only in-frame clones and omits some. This table holds a few million clones, around 90% found once. Germline V gives CDR1 SEHNR, CDR2 FQNEAQ (reference sequence). Trimming removed 3 bases at V and 8 bases at J, with 16 bases between. The CDR3 runs 14 residues. The study, taken as a whole, reports: In contrast to clonotypes shared by all four donors, non-shared clonotypes had lower generation probabilities.

Remarks on this clone: Its matching antigen is unknown.

The clonotype was recovered from a man aged 18 to 30 in good health. The J gene is TRBJ1-2, the V gene TRBV7-9, with D possibly matching TRBD1 (5 bases). The sample was naive CD4+ T cells sorted from blood. Subset denoted: CD45RA+ positively selected. CDR3 sequence: CASSFRDRMSGYTF. In nucleotides, the CDR3 is TGTGCCAGCAGCTTCAGGGACCGAATGAGCGGCTACACCTTC.